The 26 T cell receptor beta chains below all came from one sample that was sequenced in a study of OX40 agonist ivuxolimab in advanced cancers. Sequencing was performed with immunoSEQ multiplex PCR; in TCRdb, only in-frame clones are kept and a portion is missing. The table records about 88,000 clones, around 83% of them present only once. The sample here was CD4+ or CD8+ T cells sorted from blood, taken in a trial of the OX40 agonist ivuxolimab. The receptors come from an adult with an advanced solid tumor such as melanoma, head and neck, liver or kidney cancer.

DNA of the CDR3: TGTGCCAGCAGCTTTCCAATCCGGGACTACTCTTACAATGAGCAGTTCTTC. Residues: CASSFPIRDYSYNEQFF. The J gene is TRBJ2-1, the V gene TRBV5-4; 7 bases fit TRBD2. J was trimmed by 4 bases and V by 2 bases; bases with no gene match: 12. From germline, CDR1 is SGHNT and CDR2 YYREEE (reference sequence). This CDR3 has 17 residues. Filled out from reference TRBV5-4 and TRBJ2-1, the complete variable domain reads ETGVTQSPTHLIKTRGQQVTLRCSSQSGHNTVSWYQQALGQGPQFIFQYYREEENGRGNFPPRFSGLQFPNYSSELNVNALELDDSALYLCASSFPIRDYSYNEQFFGPGTRLTVL.

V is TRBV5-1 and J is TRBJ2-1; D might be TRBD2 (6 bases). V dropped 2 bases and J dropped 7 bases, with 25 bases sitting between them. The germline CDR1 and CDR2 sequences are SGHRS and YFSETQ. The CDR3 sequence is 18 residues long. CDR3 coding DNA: TGCGCCAGCAGCTTCCGCCTCCCACAGACCGGGGGACGAAATGAGCAGTTCTTC. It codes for CASSFRLPQTGGRNEQFF.

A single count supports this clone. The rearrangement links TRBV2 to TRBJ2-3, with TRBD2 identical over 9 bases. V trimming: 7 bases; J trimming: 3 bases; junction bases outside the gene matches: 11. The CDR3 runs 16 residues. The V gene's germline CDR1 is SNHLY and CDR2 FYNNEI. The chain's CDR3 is CASIREVAGETDTQYF. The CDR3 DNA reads TGTGCCAGCATTCGAGAGGTAGCGGGGGAGACAGATACGCAGTATTTT.

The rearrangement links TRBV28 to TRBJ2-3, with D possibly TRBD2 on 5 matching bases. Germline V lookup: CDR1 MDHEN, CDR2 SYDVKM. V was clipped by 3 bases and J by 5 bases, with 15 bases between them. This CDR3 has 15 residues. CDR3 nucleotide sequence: TGTGCCAGCAGTTTTTTCGGGGTGGGTTTAGATACGCAGTATTTT. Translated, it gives CASSFFGVGLDTQYF.

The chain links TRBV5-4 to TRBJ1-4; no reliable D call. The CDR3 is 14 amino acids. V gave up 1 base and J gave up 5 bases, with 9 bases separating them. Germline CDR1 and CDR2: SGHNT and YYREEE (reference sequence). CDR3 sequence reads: CASSLKAGNEKLFF. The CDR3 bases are TGTGCCAGCAGCTTGAAGGCTGGGAATGAAAAACTGTTTTTT.

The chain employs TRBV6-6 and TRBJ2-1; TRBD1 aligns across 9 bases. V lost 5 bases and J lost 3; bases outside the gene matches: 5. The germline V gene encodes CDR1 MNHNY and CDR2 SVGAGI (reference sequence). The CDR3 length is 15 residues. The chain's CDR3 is CASSGDRANYNEQFF. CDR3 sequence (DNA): TGTGCCAGCAGTGGGGACAGGGCAAACTACAATGAGCAGTTCTTC.

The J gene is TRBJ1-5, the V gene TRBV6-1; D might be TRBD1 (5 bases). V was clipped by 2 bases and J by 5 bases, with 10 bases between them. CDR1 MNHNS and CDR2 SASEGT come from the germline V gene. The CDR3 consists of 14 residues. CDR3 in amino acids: CASSERTTYQPQHF. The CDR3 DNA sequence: TGTGCCAGCAGTGAACGGACAACTTATCAGCCCCAGCATTTT.

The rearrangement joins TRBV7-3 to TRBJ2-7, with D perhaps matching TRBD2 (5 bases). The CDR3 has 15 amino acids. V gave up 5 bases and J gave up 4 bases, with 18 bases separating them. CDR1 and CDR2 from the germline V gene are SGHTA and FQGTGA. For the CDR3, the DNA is TGTGCCAGCAGCCAGAGGGCTAGCTCGGTTTACGAGCAGTACTTC. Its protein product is CASSQRASSVYEQYF.

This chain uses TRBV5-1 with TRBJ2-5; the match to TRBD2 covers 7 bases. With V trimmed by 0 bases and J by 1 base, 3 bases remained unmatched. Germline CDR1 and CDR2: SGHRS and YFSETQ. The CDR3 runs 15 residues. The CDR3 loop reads CASSLGGRAQETQYF. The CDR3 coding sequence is TGCGCCAGCAGCTTGGGGGGGAGGGCCCAAGAGACCCAGTACTTC.

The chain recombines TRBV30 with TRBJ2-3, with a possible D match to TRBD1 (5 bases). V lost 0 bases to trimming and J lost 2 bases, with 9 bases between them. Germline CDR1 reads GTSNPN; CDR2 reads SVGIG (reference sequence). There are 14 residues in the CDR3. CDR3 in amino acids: CAWSVGVVTDTQYF. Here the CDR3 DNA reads TGTGCCTGGAGTGTAGGGGTCGTCACAGATACGCAGTATTTT.

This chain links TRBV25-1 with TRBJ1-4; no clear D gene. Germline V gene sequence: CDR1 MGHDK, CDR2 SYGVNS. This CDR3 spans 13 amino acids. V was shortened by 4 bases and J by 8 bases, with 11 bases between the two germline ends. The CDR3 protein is CASSGPGWEKLFF. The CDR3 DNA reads TGTGCCAGCAGTGGGCCAGGTTGGGAAAAACTGTTTTTT.

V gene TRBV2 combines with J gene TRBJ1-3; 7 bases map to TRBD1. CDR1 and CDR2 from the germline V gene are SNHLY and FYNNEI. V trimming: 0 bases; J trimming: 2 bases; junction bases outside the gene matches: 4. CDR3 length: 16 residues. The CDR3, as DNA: TGTGCCAGCAGTGAAGCCCCGACAGGGACTGGAAACACCATATATTTT. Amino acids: CASSEAPTGTGNTIYF. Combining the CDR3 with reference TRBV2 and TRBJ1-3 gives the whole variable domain EPEVTQTPSHQVTQMGQEVILRCVPISNHLYFYWYRQILGQKVEFLVSFYNNEISEKSEIFDDQFSVERPDGSNFTLKIRSTKLEDSAMYFCASSEAPTGTGNTIYFGEGSWLTVV.

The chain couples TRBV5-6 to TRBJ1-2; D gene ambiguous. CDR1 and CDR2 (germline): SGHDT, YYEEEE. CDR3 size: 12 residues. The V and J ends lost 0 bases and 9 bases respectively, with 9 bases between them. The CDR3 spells CASSLGWGSYTF. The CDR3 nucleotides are TGTGCCAGCAGCTTGGGATGGGGAAGCTACACCTTC. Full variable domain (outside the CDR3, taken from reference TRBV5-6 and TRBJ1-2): DAGVTQSPTHLIKTRGQQVTLRCSPKSGHDTVSWYQQALGQGPQFIFQYYEEEERQRGNFPDRFSGHQFPNYSSELNVNALLLGDSALYLCASSLGWGSYTFGSGTRLTVV.

DNA for the CDR3: TGTGCCAGCAGCCCTGGGGACAGGGGGACCACAGATACGCAGTATTTT. It translates to CASSPGDRGTTDTQYF. This rearrangement joins TRBV7-3 to TRBJ2-3; 11 bases are a match to TRBD1. CDR1 SGHTA and CDR2 FQGTGA come from the germline V gene. The trim removed 5 bases at V and 2 bases at J, leaving 6 bases unmatched. The CDR3 length is 16 residues.

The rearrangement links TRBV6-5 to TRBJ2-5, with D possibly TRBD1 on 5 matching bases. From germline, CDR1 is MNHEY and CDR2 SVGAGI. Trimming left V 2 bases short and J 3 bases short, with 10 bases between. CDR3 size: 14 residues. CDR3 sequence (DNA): TGTGCCAGCAGTTACGGTCCAGGGAAAGAGACCCAGTACTTC. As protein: CASSYGPGKETQYF.

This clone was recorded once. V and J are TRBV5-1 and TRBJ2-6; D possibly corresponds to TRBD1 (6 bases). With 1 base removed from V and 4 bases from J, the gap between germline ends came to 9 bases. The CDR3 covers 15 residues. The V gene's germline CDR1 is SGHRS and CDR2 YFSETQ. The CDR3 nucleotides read TGCGCCAGCAGCTTGACAGGGACCGGGGCCAACGTCCTGACTTTC. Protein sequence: CASSLTGTGANVLTF.

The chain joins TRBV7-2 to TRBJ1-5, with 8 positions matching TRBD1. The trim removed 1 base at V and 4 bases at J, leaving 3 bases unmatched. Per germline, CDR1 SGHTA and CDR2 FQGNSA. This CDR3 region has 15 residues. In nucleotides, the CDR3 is TGTGCCAGCAGCTTAGAGGGGACAGGAAATCAGCCCCAGCATTTT. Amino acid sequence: CASSLEGTGNQPQHF. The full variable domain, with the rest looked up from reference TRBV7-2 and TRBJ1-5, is GAGVSQSPSNKVTEKGKDVELRCDPISGHTALYWYRQSLGQGLEFLIYFQGNSAPDKSGLPSDRFSAERTGGSVSTLTIQRTQQEDSAVYLCASSLEGTGNQPQHFGDGTRLSIL.

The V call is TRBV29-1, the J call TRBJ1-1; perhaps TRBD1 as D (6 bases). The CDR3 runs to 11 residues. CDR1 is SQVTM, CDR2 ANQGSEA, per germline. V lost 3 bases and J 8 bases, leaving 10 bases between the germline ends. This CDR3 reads CSVEVGGEAFF. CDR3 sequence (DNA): TGCAGCGTTGAGGTGGGGGGCGAAGCTTTCTTT.

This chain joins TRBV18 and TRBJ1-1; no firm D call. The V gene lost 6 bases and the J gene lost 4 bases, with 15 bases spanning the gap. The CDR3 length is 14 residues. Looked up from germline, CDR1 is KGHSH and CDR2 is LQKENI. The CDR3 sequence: CASSQVPLGTEAFF. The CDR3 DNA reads TGTGCCAGCTCGCAGGTCCCACTTGGCACTGAAGCTTTCTTT.

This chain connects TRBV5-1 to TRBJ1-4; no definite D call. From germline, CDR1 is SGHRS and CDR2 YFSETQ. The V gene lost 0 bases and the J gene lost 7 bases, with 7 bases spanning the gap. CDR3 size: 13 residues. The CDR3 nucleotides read TGCGCCAGCAGCTTGGCACTAGGTGAAAAACTGTTTTTT. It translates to CASSLALGEKLFF.

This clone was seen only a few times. CDR3 loop: CASSERVGGSPLHF. CDR3 DNA: TGTGCCAGCAGTGAAAGGGTTGGTGGGTCACCCCTCCACTTT. V is TRBV2 and J is TRBJ1-6; no clear D gene. The CDR3 totals 14 residues. V was trimmed by 2 bases and J by 10 bases, leaving 12 bases between them. Per germline, CDR1 SNHLY and CDR2 FYNNEI.

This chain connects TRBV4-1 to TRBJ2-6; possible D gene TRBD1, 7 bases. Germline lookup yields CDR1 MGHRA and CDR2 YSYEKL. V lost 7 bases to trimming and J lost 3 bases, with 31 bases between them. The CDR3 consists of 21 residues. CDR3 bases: TGCGCCAGCAAAAGGATCCCTCTCCTCGGTGGAGGGGGCGTTGGGGCCAACGTCCTGACTTTC. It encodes CASKRIPLLGGGGVGANVLTF.

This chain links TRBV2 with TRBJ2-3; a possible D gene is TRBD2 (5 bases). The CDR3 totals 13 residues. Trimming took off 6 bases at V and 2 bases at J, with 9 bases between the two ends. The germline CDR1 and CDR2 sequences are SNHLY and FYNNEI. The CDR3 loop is CASSGEITDTQYF. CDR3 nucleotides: TGTGCCAGCAGCGGGGAGATCACAGATACGCAGTATTTT.

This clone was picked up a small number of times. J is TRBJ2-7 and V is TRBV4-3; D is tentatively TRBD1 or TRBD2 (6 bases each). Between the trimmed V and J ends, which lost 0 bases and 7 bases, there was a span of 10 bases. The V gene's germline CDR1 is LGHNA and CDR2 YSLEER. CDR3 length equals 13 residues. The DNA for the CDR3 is TGCGCCAGCAGCCAAGAAGGGGGGTTAGAGCAGTACTTC. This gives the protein CASSQEGGLEQYF.

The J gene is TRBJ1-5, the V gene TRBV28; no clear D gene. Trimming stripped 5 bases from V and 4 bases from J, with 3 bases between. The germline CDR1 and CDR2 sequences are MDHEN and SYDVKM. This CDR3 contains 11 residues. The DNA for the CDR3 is TGTGCCAGCAGTGGAAATCAGCCCCAGCATTTT. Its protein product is CASSGNQPQHF. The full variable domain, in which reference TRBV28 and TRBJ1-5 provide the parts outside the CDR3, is DVKVTQSSRYLVKRTGEKVFLECVQDMDHENMFWYRQDPGLGLRLIYFSYDVKMKEKGDIPEGYSVSREKKERFSLILESASTNQTSMYLCASSGNQPQHFGDGTRLSIL.

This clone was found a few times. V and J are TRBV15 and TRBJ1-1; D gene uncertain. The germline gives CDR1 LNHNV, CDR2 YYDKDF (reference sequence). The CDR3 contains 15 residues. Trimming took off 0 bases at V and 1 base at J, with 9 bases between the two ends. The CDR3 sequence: CATSRDNTGNTEAFF. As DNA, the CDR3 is TGTGCCACCAGCAGAGATAATACGGGGAACACTGAAGCTTTCTTT.